Below are 27 T cell receptor beta chains sequenced from a single sample in a study of blood T cell repertoires in COVID-19 (TCRdb year 2020). The method behind the library was the immunoSEQ multiplex PCR assay. The clones in this table, taken by TCRdb from immuneACCESS, are in-frame only. Not every clone is retained; where verified, under half of the shortfall comes from an unresolved V gene, and the cause of the rest is unknown. For this sample there are just under 65,000 clones; 78% appear just once. The top ten clonotypes cover 13% to 15% of the sample. The specimen sequenced was peripheral blood. These receptor sequences come from a man in his 60s with COVID-19, enrolled during active disease.

The chain recombines TRBV9 with TRBJ2-2, with 7 bases fitting TRBD1. Trimming cost V 1 base and J 5 bases; bases outside gene matches: 5. The CDR3 has 15 residues. Germline values: CDR1 SGDLS, CDR2 YYNGEE. CDR3 sequence: CASSVRGRITGELFF. CDR3 nucleotides: TGTGCCAGCAGCGTAAGGGGGCGCATTACCGGGGAGCTGTTTTTT.

The V gene is TRBV11-3, the J gene TRBJ1-1; 9 nucleotides match TRBD1. This CDR3 has 14 amino acids. Germline values: CDR1 SGHNT, CDR2 YENEEA. J gave up 5 bases and V 4 bases, and 5 bases lay outside the gene matches. The DNA of the CDR3 is TGTGCCAGCAGCTCCGGACAGGGGACGACTGAAGCTTTCTTT. The encoded protein is CASSSGQGTTEAFF.

The chain is built from TRBV5-1 and TRBJ2-7; 7 bases fit TRBD2. The CDR3 is made up of 13 amino acids. Germline-derived CDR1 and CDR2 are SGHRS and YFSETQ. Trimming at V came to 4 bases and at J to 3 bases, leaving 4 bases not matched to a gene. The CDR3 sequence: CASSPQRDYEQYF. CDR3 DNA: TGCGCCAGCAGCCCCCAGCGGGACTACGAGCAGTACTTC.

The rearrangement uses TRBV30 and TRBJ2-5, with 8 nucleotides matching TRBD2. Per germline, CDR1 GTSNPN and CDR2 SVGIG (reference sequence). Unmatched junction bases numbered 12, after V lost 5 bases and J lost 4 bases. The length of the CDR3 is 15 residues. CDR3 sequence: CAWSPGAGGGETQYF. The CDR3 DNA is TGTGCCTGGTCCCCGGGGGCGGGGGGAGGAGAGACCCAGTACTTC.

This clone showed up just a few times. The chain links TRBV5-5 to TRBJ1-1; 7 bases fit TRBD1. The germline V gene encodes CDR1 SGHKS and CDR2 YYEKEE (reference sequence). This CDR3 has 15 residues. The ends lost 5 bases at V and 1 base at J; junction bases unmatched: 8. The CDR3 is CASSFQGGKNTEAFF. Here the CDR3 DNA reads TGTGCCAGCAGTTTCCAGGGGGGAAAGAACACTGAAGCTTTCTTT.

This clone is a singleton in its sample. The chain carries TRBV7-2 and TRBJ2-3, with TRBD1 matching over 8 bases. This CDR3 is 15 amino acids long. V trimming: 4 bases; J trimming: 2 bases; junction bases outside the gene matches: 5. CDR1 and CDR2 from the germline V gene are SGHTA and FQGNSA. This chain's CDR3 is CASSSVTGDTDTQYF. The CDR3, as DNA: TGTGCCAGCAGCTCGGTGACAGGGGACACAGATACGCAGTATTTT.

Many counts were recorded for this clone. V and J are TRBV2 and TRBJ2-7; D may be TRBD2 (6 bases). The CDR3 has 14 residues. Germline-derived CDR1 and CDR2 are SNHLY and FYNNEI. The V and J ends lost 3 bases and 0 bases respectively, with 9 bases between them. This chain's CDR3 is CASSDGGYSYEQYF. As DNA, the CDR3 is TGTGCCAGCAGTGATGGGGGGTACTCCTACGAGCAGTACTTC.

Points on this clone: Different DNA sequences within this sample yield the same CDR3. The chain combines TRBV5-1 with TRBJ2-7, with 9 bases identical to TRBD1. The CDR3 totals 14 residues. The germline V gene has CDR1 SGHRS and CDR2 YFSETQ. V was clipped by 5 bases and J by 4 bases; unmatched bases: 7. In DNA form, the CDR3 reads TGCGCCAGCAGTCCGGGACAGGGTTCATACGAGCAGTACTTC. Translating gives CASSPGQGSYEQYF.

This chain uses TRBV5-1 with TRBJ1-6; 8 nucleotides match TRBD1. The length of the CDR3 is 15 residues. CDR1 SGHRS and CDR2 YFSETQ come from the germline V gene. Trimming cost V 2 bases and J 9 bases; bases outside gene matches: 7. CDR3 region: CASSFRQGRGSPLHF. The CDR3 DNA reads as TGCGCCAGCAGCTTTAGACAGGGGAGGGGTTCACCCCTCCACTTT.

The genes are TRBV27 and TRBJ1-2; no definite D call. The length of the CDR3 is 16 residues. Germline loops: CDR1 MNHEY, CDR2 SMNVEV (reference sequence). V was clipped by 1 base and J by 0 bases, with 12 bases between them. Written as DNA, the CDR3 is TGTGCCAGCAGTTTATTCGGGGATCCCGCTAACTATGGCTACACCTTC. Protein product: CASSLFGDPANYGYTF.

This sequence joins TRBV28 and TRBJ2-5, with TRBD2 matching over 9 bases. The V gene's germline CDR1 is MDHEN and CDR2 SYDVKM. The trim removed 3 bases at V and 6 bases at J, leaving 17 bases unmatched. The CDR3 contains 18 residues. CDR3 sequence (DNA): TGTGCCAGCAGTTTTTCTCTGGTCGGCGGGAGGGCCGGTCAGACCCAGTACTTC. Protein sequence: CASSFSLVGGRAGQTQYF. Full variable domain (remainder filled in from reference TRBV28 and TRBJ2-5): DVKVTQSSRYLVKRTGEKVFLECVQDMDHENMFWYRQDPGLGLRLIYFSYDVKMKEKGDIPEGYSVSREKKERFSLILESASTNQTSMYLCASSFSLVGGRAGQTQYFGPGTRLLVL.

This clone appeared once. The chain uses TRBV7-3 and TRBJ2-1; the match to TRBD2 covers 7 bases. The germline V gene encodes CDR1 SGHTA and CDR2 FQGTGA. Losses at the gene ends were 2 bases for V and 2 bases for J; bases not matched to a gene: 15. This CDR3 spans 19 amino acids. CDR3 coding DNA: TGTGCCAGCAGCTTACGACGGACGGGAGGCAACTATACCTACAATGAGCAGTTCTTC. Encoded protein: CASSLRRTGGNYTYNEQFF.

This rearrangement joins TRBV18 to TRBJ1-4; D ambiguous. V gave up 3 bases and J gave up 8 bases, with 4 bases separating them. The germline V gene encodes CDR1 KGHSH and CDR2 LQKENI. The CDR3 runs to 11 residues. The CDR3 loop is CASSPGEKLFF. CDR3 coding DNA: TGTGCCAGCTCACCCGGGGAAAAACTGTTTTTT.

The chain combines TRBV7-9 with TRBJ2-1, with 9 bases aligning to TRBD2. This CDR3 is 15 amino acids long. Germline CDR1 reads SEHNR; CDR2 reads FQNEAQ (reference sequence). The J segment lost 7 bases and the V segment lost 5 bases, leaving 9 bases of the junction unmatched. CDR3 in DNA: TGTGCCAGCAGCATCCGCGGGGGGGCCATAAATGAGCAGTTCTTC. Its translation: CASSIRGGAINEQFF.

V gene TRBV19 combines with J gene TRBJ2-1; TRBD2 aligns across 10 bases. The junction had 7 bases not matched to a gene; V was cut back by 7 bases and J by 4 bases. CDR1 and CDR2 (germline): LNHDA, SQIVND (reference sequence). The CDR3 has 15 amino acids. The CDR3 sequence: CASTHSSGRYNEQFF. The CDR3 bases are TGTGCCAGTACCCACTCTAGCGGGAGATACAATGAGCAGTTCTTC.

The chain has TRBV5-1 and TRBJ2-3; 16 positions match TRBD2. This CDR3 is built from 18 residues. CDR1 SGHRS and CDR2 YFSETQ come from the germline V gene. The V gene end was trimmed by 3 bases and the J gene end by 0 bases; junction bases not matched to a gene: 4. CDR3 loop: CASSSGLAGGGSTDTQYF. CDR3 nucleotide sequence: TGCGCCAGCAGCTCGGGACTAGCGGGAGGGGGTAGCACAGATACGCAGTATTTT. Full variable domain (rest looked up from reference TRBV5-1 and TRBJ2-3): KAGVTQTPRYLIKTRGQQVTLSCSPISGHRSVSWYQQTPGQGLQFLFEYFSETQRNKGNFPGRFSGRQFSNSRSEMNVSTLELGDSALYLCASSSGLAGGGSTDTQYFGPGTRLTVL.

The chain is built from TRBV3-1 (or the pseudogene TRBV3-2) and TRBJ2-5; D unclear. V was pared by 6 bases and J by 3 bases, with 8 bases between. CDR3 length: 12 amino acids. Germline CDR1 and CDR2: LGHDT and YNNKEL (reference sequence). This CDR3 is CASSPKEETQYF. In DNA form, the CDR3 reads TGTGCCAGCAGTCCTAAAGAAGAGACCCAGTACTTC.

The chain couples TRBV6-1 to TRBJ2-5; no definite D call. The CDR3 contains 14 residues. The V and J ends lost 3 bases and 4 bases respectively, with 12 bases between them. The germline CDR1 and CDR2 sequences are MNHNS and SASEGT. The CDR3: CASSERKNPETQYF. Here the CDR3 DNA reads TGTGCCAGCAGTGAGCGGAAGAACCCAGAGACCCAGTACTTC.

The chain combines TRBV7-9 with TRBJ1-1, with D hard to call. CDR1 SEHNR and CDR2 FQNEAQ come from the germline V gene (reference sequence). Trimming took 3 bases from V and 5 from J, leaving 10 bases between them. This CDR3 is built from 13 residues. The CDR3: CASSFGTGTEAFF. The CDR3 nucleotides are TGTGCCAGCAGCTTCGGAACGGGAACTGAAGCTTTCTTT. Complete variable domain (other parts from reference TRBV7-9 and TRBJ1-1): DTGVSQNPRHKITKRGQNVTFRCDPISEHNRLYWYRQTLGQGPEFLTYFQNEAQLEKSRLLSDRFSAERPKGSFSTLEIQRTEQGDSAMYLCASSFGTGTEAFFGQGTRLTVV.

This clone has only one observation. This chain joins TRBV9 and TRBJ2-3, with TRBD1 matching 9 bases. The germline V gene has CDR1 SGDLS and CDR2 YYNGEE. V was clipped by 0 bases and J by 1 base; unmatched bases: 6. The length of the CDR3 is 17 residues. The CDR3 DNA follows: TGTGCCAGCAGCGTAGAAGGGACAGGGTCCGGCACAGATACGCAGTATTTT. It specifies CASSVEGTGSGTDTQYF. Drawing the rest from reference TRBV9 and TRBJ2-3, the complete variable domain is DSGVTQTPKHLITATGQRVTLRCSPRSGDLSVYWYQQSLDQGLQFLIQYYNGEERAKGNILERFSAQQFPDLHSELNLSSLELGDSALYFCASSVEGTGSGTDTQYFGPGTRLTVL.

The chain's CDR3 is CASSEVGQGALEQFF. The CDR3 DNA sequence: TGTGCCAGCAGTGAAGTGGGACAGGGGGCCCTTGAGCAGTTCTTC. This sequence joins TRBV6-1 and TRBJ2-1; the match to TRBD1 covers 12 bases. The CDR3 has 15 residues. The junction had 4 bases not matched to a gene; V was cut back by 1 base and J by 9 bases. CDR1 and CDR2 (germline): MNHNS, SASEGT.

This chain uses TRBV2 with TRBJ2-3; unclear D gene. Germline V gives CDR1 SNHLY, CDR2 FYNNEI. V was clipped by 8 bases and J by 6 bases, with 18 bases between them. The CDR3 runs to 14 residues. The DNA of the CDR3 is TGTGCCAGCTCGAGGAATAGTTTGAAGGATACGCAGTATTTT. Protein sequence: CASSRNSLKDTQYF.

This clone was seen just once. This rearrangement joins TRBV29-1 to TRBJ2-3, with 11 bases matching TRBD2. V trimming: 3 bases; J trimming: 7 bases; junction bases outside the gene matches: 9. Germline assignment: CDR1 SQVTM and CDR2 ANQGSEA. The CDR3 contains 15 residues. The DNA for the CDR3 is TGCAGCGTTGAGAGGGGTAGCGGGGGGGCATATACGCAGTATTTT. Protein product: CSVERGSGGAYTQYF.

V and J are TRBV2 and TRBJ1-4; D might be TRBD1 (5 bases). This CDR3 comprises 15 residues. Deletions cut 8 bases from V and 3 bases from J, with 16 bases between. Germline V CDR1 and CDR2: SNHLY, FYNNEI. CDR3 in DNA: TGTGCCAGCTCCAAAGGGGCAGGACCTAATGAAAAACTGTTTTTT. This gives the protein CASSKGAGPNEKLFF.

This clone was recorded a few times. J is TRBJ2-2 and V is TRBV6-5; D perhaps matches TRBD1 (6 bases). V was pared by 2 bases and J by 4 bases, with 11 bases between. Germline V gene data show CDR1 as MNHEY and CDR2 as SVGAGI. The CDR3 sequence is 15 residues long. CDR3 coding DNA: TGTGCCAGCAGTTACGTAAACAGGGCCACCGGGGAGCTGTTTTTT. This sequence encodes CASSYVNRATGELFF.

V and J are TRBV12-3 or TRBV12-4 and TRBJ2-1; a possible D gene is TRBD1 (5 bases). This CDR3 spans 11 amino acids. Trimming took off 8 bases at V and 7 bases at J, with 9 bases between the two ends. DNA of the CDR3: TGTGCCAGCCTAAACAGGAATGAGCAGTTCTTC. Translated, it gives CASLNRNEQFF.

This sequence joins TRBV3-1 (or the pseudogene TRBV3-2) and TRBJ1-1; D gene ambiguous. Between the trimmed V and J ends, which lost 4 bases and 2 bases, there was a span of 11 bases. Germline assignment: CDR1 LGHDT and CDR2 YNNKEL (reference sequence). CDR3 length: 14 residues. This chain's CDR3 is CASSLPGYNTEAFF. DNA for the CDR3: TGTGCCAGCAGCCTGCCGGGTTATAACACTGAAGCTTTCTTT.